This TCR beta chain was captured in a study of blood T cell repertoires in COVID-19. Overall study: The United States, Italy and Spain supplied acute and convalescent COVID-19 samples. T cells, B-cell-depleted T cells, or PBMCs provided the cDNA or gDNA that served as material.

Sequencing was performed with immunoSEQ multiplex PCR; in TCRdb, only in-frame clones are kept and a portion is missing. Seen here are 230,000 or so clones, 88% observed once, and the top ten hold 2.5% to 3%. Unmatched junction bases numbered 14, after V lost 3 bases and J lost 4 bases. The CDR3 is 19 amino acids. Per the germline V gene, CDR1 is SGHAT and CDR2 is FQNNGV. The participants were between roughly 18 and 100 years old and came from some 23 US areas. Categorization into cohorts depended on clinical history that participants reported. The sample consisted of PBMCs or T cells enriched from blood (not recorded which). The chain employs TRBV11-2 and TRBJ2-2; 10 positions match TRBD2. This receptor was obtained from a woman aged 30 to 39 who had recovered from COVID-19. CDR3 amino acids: CASSFPWAIAGGGTGELFF. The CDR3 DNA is TGTGCCAGCAGCTTTCCATGGGCCATAGCGGGGGGTGGCACCGGGGAGCTGTTTTTT.